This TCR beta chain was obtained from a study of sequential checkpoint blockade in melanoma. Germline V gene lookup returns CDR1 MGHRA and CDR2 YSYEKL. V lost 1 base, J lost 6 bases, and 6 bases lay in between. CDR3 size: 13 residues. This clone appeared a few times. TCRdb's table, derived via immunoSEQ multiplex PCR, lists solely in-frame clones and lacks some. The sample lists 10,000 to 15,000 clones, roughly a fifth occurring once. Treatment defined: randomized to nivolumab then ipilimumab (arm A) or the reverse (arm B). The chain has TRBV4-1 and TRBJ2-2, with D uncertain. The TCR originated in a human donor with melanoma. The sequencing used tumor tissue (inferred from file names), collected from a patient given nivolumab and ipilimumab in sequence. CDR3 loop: CASSQVSAGELFF. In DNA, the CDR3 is TGCGCCAGCAGCCAAGTTTCTGCCGGGGAGCTGTTTTTT.